A selection of T cell receptor beta chains follows, all from one sample in a study of regulatory T cells in long-lasting Graves disease. TCRdb redid the calling of the multiplex PCR reads with MiXCR, one entry per CDR3 protein. This table holds more than 300,000 distinct CDR3 sequences, roughly 16% found once. The same data also went into a second study, on T cells in Graves' hyperthyroidism and ophthalmopathy.

The source was peripheral blood mononuclear cells (PBMCs), collected at new diagnosis, from a patient treated with antithyroid drugs. These TCRs come from a woman aged 18-29 years with Graves disease. The CDR3 runs from the conserved cysteine through the conserved F or W. The D gene is left open where the match is weak. Clone size, where shown, is once, few, many, or a class for clones that have expanded.

clone size,D gene,V gene,J gene,CDR3 protein,CDR3 DNA
many,TRBD2,TRBV5-1,TRBJ2-7,CASRGGLDAAEQYF,TGCGCCAGCAGAGGCGGACTAGATGCCGCCGAGCAGTACTTC
few,TRBD1,TRBV28,TRBJ2-7,CASSSLAGTGPYEQYF,TGTGCCAGCAGTAGCCTTGCTGGGACAGGGCCCTACGAGCAGTACTTC
few,NA,TRBV6-1,TRBJ1-3,CASSERQDLYTIYF,TGTGCCAGCAGTGAACGACAGGATCTATACACCATATATTTT
NA,TRBD1,TRBV19,TRBJ1-1,CASSISTLGTGRAFF,TGTGCCAGTAGTATATCCACTCTGGGGACAGGGAGAGCTTTCTTT
many,TRBD1,TRBV2,TRBJ1-1,CASSLTGAGNTEAFF,TGTGCCAGCAGTTTGACAGGGGCTGGGAACACTGAAGCTTTCTTT
NA,TRBD1,TRBV6-2/TRBV6-3,TRBJ2-1,CASRPRTGGKYNEQFF,TGTGCCAGCAGACCCAGGACAGGGGGCAAATACAATGAGCAGTTCTTC
many,NA,TRBV20-1,TRBJ2-7,CSARDSRYLYEQYF,TGCAGTGCTAGAGATTCCAGATACCTATACGAGCAGTACTTC
NA,NA,TRBV28,TRBJ2-5,CASSGRGGLKTQYF,TGTGCCAGCTCAGGGAGGGGGGGCTTGAAGACCCAGTACTTC
NA,NA,TRBV6-1,TRBJ2-3,CASRPRLTSTDTQYF,TGTGCCAGCAGGCCCCGACTCACTAGCACAGATACGCAGTATTTT
NA,TRBD2,TRBV7-3,TRBJ2-1,CASSLRASGGAHEQFF,TGTGCCAGCAGCTTAAGGGCTAGCGGGGGGGCCCATGAGCAGTTCTTC
many,NA,TRBV27,TRBJ1-1,CASSLSPPSGWGLNTEAFF,TGTGCCAGCAGTTTATCCCCTCCCTCGGGATGGGGGCTGAACACTGAAGCTTTCTTT
many,NA,TRBV4-2,TRBJ1-3,CASSQDVLARGTIYF,TGTGCCAGCAGCCAAGATGTCCTCGCCCGAGGCACCATATATTTT
many,TRBD2,TRBV2,TRBJ2-3,CASTFSQLAGRSDTQYF,TGTGCCAGCACCTTTTCTCAACTAGCGGGAAGGTCAGATACGCAGTATTTT
NA,NA,TRBV29-1,TRBJ2-5,CSGYKETQYF,TGCAGCGGATACAAAGAGACCCAGTACTTC
many,TRBD1,TRBV9,TRBJ2-7,CASSAFLGQVYEQYF,TGTGCCAGCAGCGCGTTCCTGGGACAGGTCTACGAGCAGTACTTC
few,NA,TRBV6-1,TRBJ1-4,CASSEAGGSEKLFF,TGTGCCAGCAGTGAAGCTGGGGGATCGGAGAAACTGTTTTTT
many,NA,TRBV5-5,TRBJ2-5,CASSPPPLIGLETQYF,TGTGCCAGCAGCCCCCCCCCGCTAATAGGATTGGAGACCCAGTACTTC
many,TRBD2,TRBV12-3/TRBV12-4,TRBJ2-1,CASTSGSGSYNEQFF,TGTGCCAGCACCTCGGGTAGCGGGTCCTACAATGAGCAGTTCTTC
many,NA,TRBV28,TRBJ2-7,CASSLTPSSYEQYF,TGTGCCAGCAGTTTAACTCCCAGCTCCTACGAGCAGTACTTC
many,NA,TRBV12-5,TRBJ2-7,CASGILTAFHYEQYF,TGTGCTAGTGGTATCTTGACAGCATTTCACTACGAGCAGTACTTC
NA,NA,TRBV19,TRBJ1-1,CASSIGVPTEAFF,TGTGCCAGTAGTATAGGGGTACCCACTGAAGCTTTCTTT
many,NA,TRBV6-5,TRBJ1-1,CASSYSYSSTEAFF,TGTGCCAGCAGTTACTCATACTCGAGCACTGAAGCTTTCTTT
NA,NA,TRBV29-1,TRBJ1-1,CSVAGTSRSEAFF,TGCAGCGTGGCCGGGACAAGTAGGAGTGAAGCTTTCTTT
NA,NA,TRBV4-2,TRBJ1-5,CASSQDGAAFQPQHF,TGTGCCAGCAGCCAAGATGGGGCTGCCTTTCAGCCCCAGCATTTT
few,NA,TRBV6-1,TRBJ1-1,CASRVGGPEAFF,TGTGCCAGCAGGGTTGGGGGGCCTGAAGCTTTCTTT
many,TRBD1,TRBV14,TRBJ2-7,CASSLPGTGNEQYF,TGTGCCAGCAGCCTACCGGGGACAGGGAACGAGCAGTACTTC
many,NA,TRBV20-1,TRBJ1-1,CSASEGRDTEAFF,TGCAGTGCTAGTGAGGGGCGGGACACTGAAGCTTTCTTT
NA,NA,TRBV5-4,TRBJ1-4,CASSPEGNEKLFF,TGTGCCAGCAGCCCCGAGGGTAATGAAAAACTGTTTTTT
NA,NA,TRBV25-1,TRBJ1-5,CASSEQGGGYNQPQHF,TGTGCCAGCAGTGAACAGGGAGGGGGTTACAATCAGCCCCAGCATTTT
many,NA,TRBV11-2,TRBJ2-1,CASSPRMVEQFF,TGTGCCAGCAGCCCCAGGATGGTTGAGCAGTTCTTC
many,TRBD2,TRBV27,TRBJ2-5,CASRTGTSGPETQYF,TGTGCCAGCAGAACCGGGACTAGCGGTCCGGAGACCCAGTACTTC